The source of this T cell receptor beta chain is a study of CD8+ T cells in alopecia areata. This clone appeared a few times. The target antigen is unknown. Study results and caveats: TCRs were shared less clearly across patients than in mice, possibly for HLA-related reasons.

Isolated RNA was reverse transcribed into cDNA used as the sequencing template. TCRdb's table, derived via immunoSEQ multiplex PCR, lists solely in-frame clones and lacks some. Of 20,000 to 30,000 clones listed, 40% to 65% are singletons. V lost 8 bases and J 9 bases, leaving 11 bases between the germline ends. This CDR3 has 11 residues. Germline V gene sequence: CDR1 SEHNR, CDR2 FQNEAQ (reference sequence). The receptor was derived from a human donor with alopecia areata. This sequence joins TRBV7-9 and TRBJ2-1; D perhaps matches TRBD1 (7 bases). The specimen was NKG2D-high CD8+ T cells sorted from blood. Here the CDR3 DNA reads TGTGCCAGCGGCCAGGGGGGTGAGCAGTTCTTC. Protein: CASGQGGEQFF.